Listed below are T cell receptor beta chains from one sample, sequenced in a study of T cell changes during pregnancy in multiple sclerosis. Sequenced by immunoSEQ multiplex PCR; TCRdb stores in-frame clones only, minus some. The sample records tens of thousands of clones, about 92% being singletons. The sequenced sample was CD4+ T cells from peripheral blood mononuclear cells, obtained after pregnancy. These receptor sequences come from a female donor with multiple sclerosis, enrolled in a pregnancy study. Each CDR3 is given with its conserved first and last residue. Each record gives: J gene, V gene, clone size, CDR3 protein. Size is omitted from some rows. Given values are once, few, many or a class for expanded clones.

J gene: TRBJ1-1
V gene: TRBV15
clone size: .
CDR3 protein: CATSPKDNRAVWNTEAFF

J gene: TRBJ2-5
V gene: TRBV6-7
clone size: .
CDR3 protein: CASSYSGQDEFQETQYF

J gene: TRBJ2-1
V gene: TRBV2
clone size: .
CDR3 protein: CASSREVYNEQFF

J gene: TRBJ2-5
V gene: TRBV5-1
clone size: .
CDR3 protein: CASSLDLGVPQETQYF

J gene: TRBJ2-3
V gene: TRBV9
clone size: .
CDR3 protein: CASSVRGGGYTDTQYF

J gene: TRBJ1-3
V gene: TRBV19
clone size: .
CDR3 protein: CASSMFRQSSSGNTIYF

J gene: TRBJ2-7
V gene: TRBV4-3
clone size: .
CDR3 protein: CASSLNSGLGEQYF

J gene: TRBJ1-5
V gene: TRBV6-1
clone size: .
CDR3 protein: CASSEVERAKQPQHF

J gene: TRBJ1-1
V gene: TRBV9
clone size: .
CDR3 protein: CASSVDQNTEAFF

J gene: TRBJ1-2
V gene: TRBV18
clone size: .
CDR3 protein: CASSEGYGYTF

J gene: TRBJ1-5
V gene: TRBV7-2
clone size: few
CDR3 protein: CASSWEQGADQPQHF

J gene: TRBJ2-6
V gene: TRBV6-5
clone size: .
CDR3 protein: CASRTDSVTNVLTF

J gene: TRBJ2-2
V gene: TRBV27
clone size: .
CDR3 protein: CASSSLPLAGANTGELFF

J gene: TRBJ2-7
V gene: TRBV15
clone size: .
CDR3 protein: CATSRDGQGGLPRYF

J gene: TRBJ2-2
V gene: TRBV7-6
clone size: once
CDR3 protein: CASSLGQGVAGELFF

J gene: TRBJ1-2
V gene: TRBV19
clone size: .
CDR3 protein: CASEARGIHGGGYTF

J gene: TRBJ2-5
V gene: TRBV5-4
clone size: .
CDR3 protein: CASRDRAKETQYF

J gene: TRBJ2-1
V gene: TRBV18
clone size: .
CDR3 protein: CASSPPVTANEQFF

J gene: TRBJ1-1
V gene: TRBV25-1
clone size: .
CDR3 protein: CASSEYRFSGGLAFF

J gene: TRBJ2-5
V gene: TRBV11-2
clone size: once
CDR3 protein: CASSPRSGGKSQETQYF

J gene: TRBJ2-4
V gene: TRBV5-1
clone size: once
CDR3 protein: CASSLGQAPNIQYF

J gene: TRBJ2-2
V gene: TRBV30
clone size: few
CDR3 protein: CAWSIRDRDTGELFF

J gene: TRBJ2-5
V gene: TRBV7-3
clone size: .
CDR3 protein: CASSLTGRGETQYF

J gene: TRBJ2-7
V gene: TRBV19
clone size: once
CDR3 protein: CALLSRDIYEQYF

J gene: TRBJ2-7
V gene: TRBV7-2
clone size: few
CDR3 protein: CASSSTYEQYF

J gene: TRBJ2-3
V gene: TRBV9
clone size: .
CDR3 protein: CASSVGGSPSTDTQYF

J gene: TRBJ1-2
V gene: TRBV5-1
clone size: .
CDR3 protein: CASSWTGESYGYTF

J gene: TRBJ2-2
V gene: TRBV2
clone size: .
CDR3 protein: CASSPTAGGPFGSGGELFF

J gene: TRBJ2-1
V gene: TRBV4-3
clone size: .
CDR3 protein: CASSQEGGQGFEQFF

J gene: TRBJ2-1
V gene: TRBV9
clone size: .
CDR3 protein: CASSVTLAGGNEQFF

J gene: TRBJ1-1
V gene: TRBV19
clone size: .
CDR3 protein: CASSIVEGKAFF

J gene: TRBJ1-2
V gene: TRBV2
clone size: once
CDR3 protein: CARPHRQGYGYTF

J gene: TRBJ1-5
V gene: TRBV5-1
clone size: .
CDR3 protein: CASSLAGGNQPQHF

J gene: TRBJ2-7
V gene: TRBV7-3
clone size: .
CDR3 protein: CASSGRLAGGPYEQYF

J gene: TRBJ2-6
V gene: TRBV19
clone size: .
CDR3 protein: CASRPLGTGVSGANVLTF

J gene: TRBJ1-2
V gene: TRBV6-1
clone size: .
CDR3 protein: CASSDTVNYGYTF

J gene: TRBJ2-2
V gene: TRBV7-7
clone size: .
CDR3 protein: CASSFARGLTGELFF

J gene: TRBJ2-7
V gene: TRBV7-6
clone size: .
CDR3 protein: CASSSRTGGLHEQYF

J gene: TRBJ1-2
V gene: TRBV10-3
clone size: few
CDR3 protein: CAISYDKRDGYTF

J gene: TRBJ2-1
V gene: TRBV7-6
clone size: .
CDR3 protein: CASSRGQNNEQFF

J gene: TRBJ2-1
V gene: TRBV20-1
clone size: .
CDR3 protein: CSADTYNEQFF

J gene: TRBJ2-1
V gene: TRBV10-3
clone size: .
CDR3 protein: CANPATGEVEQFF

J gene: TRBJ2-5
V gene: TRBV5-8
clone size: .
CDR3 protein: CASSLIDRETQYF

J gene: TRBJ2-5
V gene: TRBV7-8
clone size: .
CDR3 protein: CASSLARPSGGKTQYF

J gene: TRBJ1-1
V gene: TRBV7-9
clone size: .
CDR3 protein: CASSVTGSAEAFF

J gene: TRBJ1-5
V gene: TRBV2
clone size: .
CDR3 protein: CASMGLGNQPQHF

J gene: TRBJ2-5
V gene: TRBV5-1
clone size: .
CDR3 protein: CASSSTGWETQYF

J gene: TRBJ1-1
V gene: TRBV5-4
clone size: .
CDR3 protein: CASYRTGETEAFF

J gene: TRBJ1-4
V gene: TRBV5-1
clone size: .
CDR3 protein: CASSPGGTWDSREKLFF

J gene: TRBJ1-1
V gene: TRBV28
clone size: .
CDR3 protein: CASTQGQGIWTEAFF

J gene: TRBJ1-2
V gene: TRBV6-6
clone size: .
CDR3 protein: CASSLTGMVANYGYTF

J gene: TRBJ1-5
V gene: TRBV7-2
clone size: .
CDR3 protein: CASSSTGTGGQPQHF

J gene: TRBJ2-7
V gene: TRBV5-1
clone size: .
CDR3 protein: CASSLIGLEEQYF

J gene: TRBJ2-7
V gene: TRBV5-5
clone size: .
CDR3 protein: CASSPGGGAQIYEQYF

J gene: TRBJ2-2
V gene: TRBV2
clone size: .
CDR3 protein: CASSDQGASTGELFF

J gene: TRBJ2-7
V gene: TRBV5-1
clone size: .
CDR3 protein: CASATQGVPYEQYF

J gene: TRBJ2-3
V gene: TRBV7-9
clone size: .
CDR3 protein: CASSSGLGTDTQYF

J gene: TRBJ1-1
V gene: TRBV5-4
clone size: .
CDR3 protein: CASSLAGDFTEAFF